This T cell receptor beta chain is drawn from a study of T cells after yellow fever vaccination. CDR1 and CDR2 (germline): SGHNT, YYREEE (reference sequence). Trimming stripped 10 bases from V and 7 bases from J, with 18 bases between. The CDR3 has 12 amino acids. Notes on the study in general: Most primary-vaccination clones recurred post-booster (around 95% CD4, around 88% CD8).

A few counts support this clonotype. Its antigen is unknown. TCRdb reanalysed the 5' RACE reads using MiXCR and keeps one entry per CDR3 protein. The sample records approximately 610,000 distinct CDR3 sequences, roughly 17% being singletons. The sample here was PBMCs, taken 5 days after the first yellow fever vaccination. The chain has TRBV5-4 and TRBJ2-7, with D possibly being TRBD2 (5 bases). The clonotype comes from a man aged 18 to 30 who received the YFV17D yellow fever vaccine. This CDR3 reads CAAGPGDGEQYF. Written as DNA, the CDR3 is TGTGCCGCGGGCCCTGGGGATGGAGAGCAGTACTTC.